This TCR beta chain appears in the sequencing data of a study of T cell responses to AZD1222 COVID-19 vaccine (dated by TCRdb to the early 2020s). Concerning the study at large: A total of more than 230 trial participants underwent TCR sequencing, of whom 200 to 220 had received two doses of AZD1222 and roughly 26 had received two doses of the MenACWY control vaccine. Trial participants were enrolled by age into 18-55, 56-69 and 70-plus year subgroups, with roughly 150, 30 and 60 TCR-sequenced participants respectively. The paper as a whole reports these results and caveats: After two AZD1222 doses, both the breadth and the depth of spike-specific TCRs were significantly higher than at day 0 and than in MenACWY recipients. The whole spike protein was spanned by vaccine-associated CD4 TCRs, and dominant responses were seen in regions 160-218 and 743-854. Most participants were white British and females outnumbered males, and the authors suggested that clonal diversity may have been underestimated. Nearly half of unique spike-specific TCRs reportedly recognized epitopes outside regions mutated in the B.1.351 and B.1.1.7 variants. In the small 56-69-year group, the increase in depth fell short of significance, most likely because of low power. Because no samples from the day 14 peak response were available, repertoires could be characterized only after the peak T cell response. Only six AZD1222 recipients were SARS-CoV-2 seropositive at baseline, limiting conclusions about previously exposed vaccinees.

This specimen's time point label, interpreted: about 28 days (+/-7) after the second vaccine dose. AZD1222 recipients with second doses at about 4 weeks or about 12 weeks were pooled, because spike-specific TCR depth and breadth did not differ between schedules. Vaccinee samples came from UK trials COV001 and COV002, including a single-blind randomized controlled phase 2/3 trial of AZD1222 (ChAdOx1 nCoV-19) in healthy adults. For TCRbeta chain sequencing, PBMC samples from trial participants were taken at day 0 and at day 28 after the second dose. The CDR3 regions of human TCRbeta chains were analyzed by immunosequencing. The paper's processing steps were these. TCRs in the repertoires were matched against a reference library of SARS-CoV-2-specific TCRs that had been generated with the MIRA antigen-specificity platform. Breadth was defined as the fraction of unique TCRs that were SARS-CoV-2-associated. Depth was defined as the fraction of total T cells that were SARS-CoV-2-associated. Each spike-specific TCR was assigned to its reactive spike region and to a CD4 or CD8 class using the MIRA data. Log10-transformed breadth and depth values were compared by one-way ANOVA with Sidak's multiple comparisons tests. The immuneACCESS repertoire file appears here via TCRdb, limited to in-frame rearrangements. These files lack a portion of the clones; in checked studies, under half of the deficit traces to unresolved V genes, and the cause of the others is not known. The V and J calls and clone size were taken over from that table, and D and trimming were inferred from the DNA. The sample data list about 61,000 clones, and over 75% of these were observed just once. Around 28% of the sample is in the top ten clones.

Of note for this clone: Its target antigen remains unknown. No base qualities exist here, and no much larger clone lies one base off it.

From the germline V gene (reference sequence), CDR1 is SGHKS and CDR2 is YYEKEE. V is clipped by 4 bases and J by 1 base, and the sequence between their germline boundaries is 18 bases long. From its cysteine to its phenylalanine, the CDR3 spans 17 amino acids. Only CDR3 DNA remains: 51 bases, in frame from the first base. The chain joins TRBV5-5 to TRBJ1-3; TRBD1 might be the D gene, on 6 matching bases. The specimen was peripheral blood, collected 28 days after the second AZD1222 dose. The origin of this receptor is an adult who received the AZD1222 COVID-19 vaccine. The CDR3 region has the sequence CASSARQVSLSGNTIYF. The DNA reads as follows: TGTGCCAGCAGCGCAAGACAGGTATCGTTATCTGGAAACACCATATATTTT.